The clone carrying this TCR beta chain has more than one count but fewer than ten. The TCR alpha and TCR beta cDNA libraries, bearing sample barcodes and UMIs, were generated by 5'RACE using constant-segment primers. TCRdb processed the 5' RACE reads anew with MiXCR; each CDR3 protein has one entry. The sample consists of about 320,000 distinct CDR3 sequences, 14% of them appearing once. The record originates from a study of T-cell memory formation after mild COVID-19. V lost 8 bases and J 7 bases, leaving 24 bases between the germline ends. Germline V gene sequence: CDR1 MNHEY, CDR2 SVGEGT. The CDR3 has 15 amino acids.

The chain has TRBV6-2 or TRBV6-3 and TRBJ2-7; D is perhaps TRBD1 (6 bases). What was sequenced was PBMCs or a T cell subset sorted from them (not recorded which). The sequence was collected from a man between 18 and 35 years old who had mild COVID-19 (a few samples of this study predate the infection). Cell type and time point are not known. DNA of the CDR3: TGTGCCAGCTCCAAGCGGACAGTGGGGAAAAGGGAGCAGTACGTC. Its protein product is CASSKRTVGKREQYV.